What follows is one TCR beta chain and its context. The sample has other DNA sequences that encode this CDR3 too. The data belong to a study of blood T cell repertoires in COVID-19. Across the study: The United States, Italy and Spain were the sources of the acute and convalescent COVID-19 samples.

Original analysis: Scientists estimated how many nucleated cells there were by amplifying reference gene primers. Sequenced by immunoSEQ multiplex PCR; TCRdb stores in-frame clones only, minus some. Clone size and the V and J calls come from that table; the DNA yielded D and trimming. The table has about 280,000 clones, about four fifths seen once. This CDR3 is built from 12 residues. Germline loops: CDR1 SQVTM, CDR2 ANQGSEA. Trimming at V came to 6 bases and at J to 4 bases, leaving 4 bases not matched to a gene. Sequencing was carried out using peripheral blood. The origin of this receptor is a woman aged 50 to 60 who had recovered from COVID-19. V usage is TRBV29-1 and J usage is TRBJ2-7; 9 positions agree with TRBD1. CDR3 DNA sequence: TGCAGCGTCGGGACAGGGACGTACGAGCAGTACTTC. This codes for CSVGTGTYEQYF.